This TCR beta chain was captured in a study of TIL therapy for anti-PD-1-resistant metastatic lung cancer. Background on the study: Tumors carried a median approximately 1.6 non-synonymous mutations per megabase.

As to time point: pre-treatment sample, taken before nivolumab and TIL therapy. Sequencing used immunoSEQ v3. Profiling relied on immunoSEQ multiplex PCR, and the TCRdb table lists in-frame clones only, not all of them. Among about 60,000 clones, around 90% were seen once, and the ten largest hold 2.5% to 3%. Sequenced material: blood, taken at baseline. The source of this sequence is a person between 25 and 79 years old with non-small cell lung cancer.

The CDR3 region is CASSLAGLAGWDRGEQFF. The CDR3 DNA reads TGTGCCAGCAGCTTGGCCGGGCTAGCGGGGTGGGATAGGGGTGAGCAGTTCTTC. This chain links TRBV5-4 with TRBJ2-1, with 9 bases aligning to TRBD2. Losses at the gene ends were 0 bases for V and 9 bases for J; bases not matched to a gene: 16. The CDR3 is 18 amino acids. The germline CDR1 and CDR2 sequences are SGHNT and YYREEE (reference sequence). The full variable domain, its missing parts supplied by reference TRBV5-4 and TRBJ2-1, is ETGVTQSPTHLIKTRGQQVTLRCSSQSGHNTVSWYQQALGQGPQFIFQYYREEENGRGNFPPRFSGLQFPNYSSELNVNALELDDSALYLCASSLAGLAGWDRGEQFFGPGTRLTVL.